These 7 T cell receptor beta chains were all obtained from the same sample, sequenced in a study of blood T cell repertoires in COVID-19. Profiling relied on immunoSEQ multiplex PCR, and the TCRdb table lists in-frame clones only, not all of them. The sample shows 110,000 or so clones, approximately 70% of them seen only once. The source material was peripheral blood. These receptors came from a woman in her thirties or forties with acute or convalescent COVID-19.

This clone was found a few times. V is TRBV30 and J is TRBJ2-7, with a tentative D call TRBD1 (5 bases). The CDR3 contains 12 residues. Germline V gene sequence: CDR1 GTSNPN, CDR2 SVGIG (reference sequence). V lost 3 bases, J lost 0 bases, and 6 bases lay in between. The CDR3, as DNA: TGTGCCTGGAGGGACAACTCCTACGAGCAGTACTTC. Translation: CAWRDNSYEQYF.

This chain joins TRBV11-1 and TRBJ2-1; possibly TRBD1 for D (5 bases). CDR3 length: 12 residues. Germline lookup yields CDR1 SGHAT and CDR2 FQDESV (reference sequence). V was cut by 5 bases and J by 5 bases, with 7 bases left in between. The CDR3 coding sequence is TGTGCCAGCAGCACAGGAAACAATGAGCAGTTCTTC. Translated: CASSTGNNEQFF.

This clone has more than one count but fewer than ten. V and J are TRBV3-1 (or the pseudogene TRBV3-2) and TRBJ2-5; 9 bases line up with TRBD2. The CDR3 length is 14 residues. Per the germline V gene, CDR1 is LGHDT and CDR2 is YNNKEL (reference sequence). V lost 2 bases and J lost 2; bases outside the gene matches: 0. CDR3 bases: TGTGCCAGCAGCCAACTAGCGGGACAAGAGACCCAGTACTTC. Amino acid sequence: CASSQLAGQETQYF.

This clone has a handful of counts. This chain uses TRBV19 with TRBJ2-2; perhaps TRBD1 as D (6 bases). The germline V gene has CDR1 LNHDA and CDR2 SQIVND (reference sequence). This CDR3 has 14 amino acids. V lost 10 bases, J lost 1 base, and 13 bases lay in between. The CDR3 here is CAMTLGQNTGELFF. The DNA of the CDR3 is TGTGCCATGACCCTGGGACAGAACACCGGGGAGCTGTTTTTT.

This clone has a single count. The V gene is TRBV29-1, the J gene TRBJ1-1, with unresolved D. The CDR3 totals 11 residues. Between the trimmed V and J ends, which lost 6 bases and 4 bases, there was a span of 9 bases. CDR1 and CDR2 (germline): SQVTM, ANQGSEA. This CDR3 is CSVGETTEAFF. CDR3 sequence (DNA): TGCAGCGTCGGGGAAACCACTGAAGCTTTCTTT.

The gene calls are TRBV7-2 and TRBJ2-6; D is perhaps TRBD1 (5 bases). Germline CDR1 and CDR2: SGHTA and FQGNSA. Trimming cost V 1 base and J 0 bases, with 10 bases left between them. The CDR3 contains 17 residues. The CDR3 DNA reads TGTGCCAGCAGCTTAGGGGGCCCCAGCTCTGGGGCCAACGTCCTGACTTTC. Translated: CASSLGGPSSGANVLTF.

The chain employs TRBV7-2 and TRBJ1-6, with TRBD1 identical over 7 bases. V dropped 7 bases and J dropped 6; count of bases not matched to a gene: 9. Germline-derived CDR1 and CDR2 are SGHTA and FQGNSA. This CDR3 has 15 amino acids. For the CDR3, the DNA is TGTGCCAGCATCCAATCCGGGACAGCTAATTCACCCCTCCACTTT. Translation gives CASIQSGTANSPLHF.